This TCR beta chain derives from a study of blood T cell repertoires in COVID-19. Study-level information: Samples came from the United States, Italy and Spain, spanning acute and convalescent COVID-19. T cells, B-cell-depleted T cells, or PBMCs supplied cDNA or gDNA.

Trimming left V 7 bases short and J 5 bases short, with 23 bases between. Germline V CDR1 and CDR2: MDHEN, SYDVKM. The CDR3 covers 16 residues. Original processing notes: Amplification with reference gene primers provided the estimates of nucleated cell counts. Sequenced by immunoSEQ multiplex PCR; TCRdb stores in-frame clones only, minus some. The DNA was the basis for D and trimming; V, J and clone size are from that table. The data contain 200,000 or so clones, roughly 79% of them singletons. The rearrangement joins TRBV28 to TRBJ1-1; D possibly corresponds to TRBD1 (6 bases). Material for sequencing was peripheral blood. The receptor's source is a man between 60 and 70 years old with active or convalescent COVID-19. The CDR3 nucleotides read TGTGCCAGCACCCTAAGGCAGGGGCGCGCCTTAACTGAAGCTTTCTTT. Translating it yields CASTLRQGRALTEAFF.